The TCR beta chain described here comes from a study of human T cells and chemical hapten exposure. Whole-study context: Patch tests put 0.01% DPC on the upper back, read at 6 days.

The trim removed 5 bases at V and 5 bases at J, leaving 14 bases unmatched. From germline, CDR1 is DFQATT and CDR2 SNEGSKA (reference sequence). The CDR3 has 16 residues. Documented time point: patch test 1, 2 weeks after DPC sensitization. Treatment described: therapeutic diphenylcyclopropenone sensitization with weekly scalp DPC. Source study methods: Samples held a median of around 92,000 TCRs, range roughly 20,000–690,600. TCRdb called the RACE reads again in MiXCR, with one record for every CDR3 protein. For this entry, the V and J calls and clone size follow TCRdb and not the study's own pipeline. This table has around 300,000 distinct CDR3 sequences, 5.5% to 8% appearing once.

This sequence originates from a woman under 30 with alopecia areata. Some clones in this sample may be carry-over from other donors' samples. The rearrangement links TRBV20-1 to TRBJ1-4; 7 nucleotides align to TRBD1. The material was whole blood, obtained in connection with sensitization to the hapten diphenylcyclopropenone (DPC). CDR3 loop: CSALKRGTDVNEKLFF. In DNA form, the CDR3 reads TGCAGTGCTCTAAAAAGAGGGACAGACGTCAATGAAAAACTGTTTTTT.